This T cell receptor beta chain was retrieved from a study of beta chain features in type 1 diabetes. Whole-study results and caveats: Shorter TCRB CDR3s, moderately but significantly so, marked every one of the four CD4+ subsets in Type 1 diabetes patients.

Germline V gene lookup returns CDR1 SGHNT and CDR2 YYREEE (reference sequence). The CDR3 totals 11 residues. Between the trimmed V and J ends, which lost 2 bases and 3 bases, there was a span of 2 bases. Remarks on this clone: Its antigen is undetermined. The sample contains more than one DNA sequence encoding this CDR3.

Isolated RNA was reverse transcribed in full, so expressed TCRB transcripts were sequenced. The data were produced by immunoSEQ multiplex PCR, yet TCRdb's version contains in-frame clones alone and is incomplete. The sample consists of 200,000 to 250,000 clones, 27% of them appearing once. The V and J genes are TRBV5-4 and TRBJ2-5; D gene unclear. The sample taken for sequencing was central memory CD4+ T cells from blood. This TCR came from a man aged 25-45 years in good health. The CDR3 DNA follows: TGTGCCAGCAGCTTCAAAGAGACCCAGTACTTC. Its protein product is CASSFKETQYF.